This T cell receptor (beta chain) was retrieved from a study of blood T cell repertoires in COVID-19. On the study more broadly: In each case, the material was cDNA or gDNA derived from T cells, B-cell-depleted T cells, or PBMCs.

J gave up 11 bases and V 4 bases, and 4 bases lay outside the gene matches. Germline loops: CDR1 MDHEN, CDR2 SYDVKM. This CDR3 is built from 12 residues. Clones were read by immunoSEQ multiplex PCR, and TCRdb kept only the in-frame ones, dropping some. The data contain 55,000 to 70,000 clones, around 86% of them singletons. The specimen was peripheral blood. The receptor was isolated from a woman aged 18 to 35 with acute or convalescent COVID-19. This chain connects TRBV28 to TRBJ1-2, with TRBD1 matching over 10 bases. The CDR3 DNA reads as TGTGCCAGCAGTTCCCGGACAGGGGGTTACACCTTC. Translated, it gives CASSSRTGGYTF.